This T cell receptor beta chain emerged from a study of response to subunit inactivated influenza vaccine. In germline, CDR1 is MNHNS, CDR2 SASEGT. V lost 5 bases to trimming and J lost 8 bases; unmatched junction nucleotides: 11. The CDR3 runs to 15 residues. This clonotype was detected ten times or more. Its antigen is unknown. A single record per CDR3 protein comes from TCRdb applying MiXCR to the RT-PCR reads. The sample shows more than 450,000 distinct CDR3 sequences, approximately 12% of them seen only once. Study results and limitations: Each seasonal flu vaccination may recruit only limited new T cells, authors suggested.

The chain recombines TRBV6-1 with TRBJ2-1, with TRBD1 matching 8 bases. The source was PBMCs from blood, collected on the day of vaccination. This receptor was taken from a man aged 45-65 years who received an inactivated influenza vaccine. The CDR3 region is CASSPYSGGVYEQFF. DNA for the CDR3: TGTGCCAGCAGTCCGTACTCAGGGGGCGTGTATGAGCAGTTCTTC.